A selection of T cell receptor beta chains follows, all from one sample in a study of blood T cell repertoires in COVID-19. Clones were read by immunoSEQ multiplex PCR, and TCRdb kept only the in-frame ones, dropping some. Here the sample spans more than 200,000 clones, approximately 79% being singletons. Material for sequencing was peripheral blood. These receptors all come from a woman in her forties with active or convalescent COVID-19. Both conserved end residues are part of each CDR3. D genes are given only for firm matches. Not every row has a clone size; where given, it reads once, few, many or a size class.

J gene | D gene | clone size | V gene | CDR3 DNA | CDR3 protein
TRBJ2-2 | NA | NA | TRBV6-6 | TGTGCCAGCAGTCATCTACTCACCGGGGAGCTGTTTTTT | CASSHLLTGELFF
TRBJ2-7 | NA | NA | TRBV5-4 | TGTGCCAGCAGCCGTGACACCTACGAGCAGTACTTC | CASSRDTYEQYF
TRBJ1-2 | TRBD1 | NA | TRBV5-4 | TGTGCCAGCAGCTTGGGGGGACAGGGGGCGATCCCTAACTATGGCTACACCTTC | CASSLGGQGAIPNYGYTF
TRBJ1-1 | TRBD1 | NA | TRBV5-1 | TGCGCCAGCAGCTTGGGACAGGGAGTAACTGAAGCTTTCTTT | CASSLGQGVTEAFF
TRBJ2-1 | NA | once | TRBV24-1 | TGTGCCACCCGGGGAGCTTCCTACAATGAGCAGTTCTTC | CATRGASYNEQFF
TRBJ2-1 | TRBD2 | NA | TRBV18 | TGTGCCAGCTCACCAGGAGCTCTAGCGGGGGGCGATGAGCAGTTCTTC | CASSPGALAGGDEQFF
TRBJ2-7 | NA | NA | TRBV5-1 | TGCGCCAGCAGCTTGACGGGGGGCAGATACGAGCAGTACTTC | CASSLTGGRYEQYF
TRBJ2-7 | NA | NA | TRBV4-2 | TGTGCCAGCAGCCAGAGCTACACCCCACGAGGGGAGCAGTACTTC | CASSQSYTPRGEQYF
TRBJ2-3 | NA | NA | TRBV10-3 | TGTGCCATCAGTGTGGTGTCGGCAGATACGCAGTATTTT | CAISVVSADTQYF
TRBJ2-5 | TRBD2 | NA | TRBV2 | TGTGCCAGCAGTGAACCGATAGCGGGCGCGGAGACCCAGTACTTC | CASSEPIAGAETQYF
TRBJ1-1 | TRBD1 | few | TRBV27 | TGTGCCAGCAGTTTGAGGGGGCGGATGAACACTGAAGCTTTCTTT | CASSLRGRMNTEAFF
TRBJ1-5 | NA | NA | TRBV19 | TGTGCCAGTACCCCCTCGCGGGGGTCAAAGAGCAATCAGCCCCAGCATTTT | CASTPSRGSKSNQPQHF
TRBJ1-3 | TRBD1 | NA | TRBV7-9 | TGTGCCAGCAGCCCTGGACAGGGAGCTGGAAACACCATATATTTT | CASSPGQGAGNTIYF
TRBJ1-2 | NA | NA | TRBV14 | TGTGCCAGCAGCCAACAACAGGGCGGCTATGGCTACACCTTC | CASSQQQGGYGYTF
TRBJ1-2 | TRBD1 | NA | TRBV19 | TGTGCCAGTAGAGGGACAGGGGGCGCGTTTTACTATGGCTACACCTTC | CASRGTGGAFYYGYTF
TRBJ1-4 | NA | NA | TRBV2 | TGTGCCAGCAGTGATAGGGGCGTTGTAAAACTGTTTTTT | CASSDRGVVKLFF
TRBJ1-6 | NA | NA | TRBV28 | TGTGCCACCATCCCCCAGGGTCAATATTCACCCCTCCACTTT | CATIPQGQYSPLHF
TRBJ2-2 | NA | NA | TRBV19 | TGTGCCAGTAGTATACCCTTCTACAGGGCGAACACCGGGGAGCTGTTTTTT | CASSIPFYRANTGELFF
TRBJ2-1 | TRBD1 | NA | TRBV28 | TGTGCCAGCAGTTCCAGTCGACAGGGAGTCATATATGAGCAGTTCTTC | CASSSSRQGVIYEQFF
TRBJ2-1 | NA | NA | TRBV11-3 | TGTGCCAGCAGCTTAGGAGGGAGCTCCTACAATGAGCAGTTCTTC | CASSLGGSSYNEQFF
TRBJ1-1 | TRBD1 | NA | TRBV7-8 | TGTGCCAGCAGCCCCCGCACCGGGACAGCGAACACTGAAGCTTTCTTT | CASSPRTGTANTEAFF
TRBJ1-2 | TRBD1 | NA | TRBV7-2 | TGTGCCAGCAGCCCCCGACAGGGGCCCGCGGAAGGCTACACCTTC | CASSPRQGPAEGYTF
TRBJ1-1 | NA | few | TRBV11-2 | TGTGCCAGCAGGGGACACCCCTCGAACACTGAAGCTTTCTTT | CASRGHPSNTEAFF
TRBJ2-7 | NA | once | TRBV12-3/TRBV12-4 | TGTGCCAGCAGTTTGTACAGTTCCGAGCAGTACTTC | CASSLYSSEQYF
TRBJ1-4 | TRBD1 | few | TRBV15 | TGTGCCACCAGCAGGACAGGGGGGGAAAAACTGTTTTTT | CATSRTGGEKLFF
TRBJ1-5 | NA | NA | TRBV15 | TGTGCCACCAGCAGAGATCGAGGCAGTAGGAATCAGCCCCAGCATTTT | CATSRDRGSRNQPQHF
TRBJ2-7 | TRBD2 | NA | TRBV28 | TGTGCCAGCAGTTTCCATCTAGCGGGGTTAACCTACGAGCAGTACTTC | CASSFHLAGLTYEQYF
TRBJ1-3 | NA | NA | TRBV5-4 | TGTGCCAGCAGTTGGAGTAGTGGAAACACCATATATTTT | CASSWSSGNTIYF
TRBJ2-5 | NA | NA | TRBV6-1 | TGTGCCAGCAGTGAAAGTCGGTTACGAGGGGAGACCCAGTACTTC | CASSESRLRGETQYF
TRBJ1-6 | TRBD1 | NA | TRBV19 | TGTGCCAGTACCACCTCGGGGACAGCCAATTCACCCCTCCACTTT | CASTTSGTANSPLHF